The entry below gives a single T cell receptor (beta chain) sequence along with its context. The antigen is unknown. This sample is part of a study of T cell responses to AZD1222 COVID-19 vaccine. Turning to the study itself: Timing groups of about 4 and about 12 weeks for second doses were pooled. Study observations and caveats: The study reported that nearly half of spike-specific TCRs target unmutated variant regions. Baseline seropositives among AZD1222 recipients totaled only 5 or 6. Vaccine-related CD4 TCRs covered spike, predominating at 160-218 and 743-854.

Profiled with immunoSEQ multiplex PCR; TCRdb holds only in-frame clones, not every one. The data contain 90,000 to 95,000 clones, approximately 90% of them singletons. Trimming cost V 3 bases and J 0 bases; bases outside gene matches: 9. The CDR3 spans 17 residues. Germline V gene sequence: CDR1 SGDLS, CDR2 YYNGEE. The sequence was obtained from an adult in good health. The sample here was peripheral blood, taken on day 0 of AZD1222 vaccination. The chain employs TRBV9 and TRBJ2-1; TRBD2 agrees at 7 bases. As DNA, the CDR3 is TGTGCCAGCAGCGAGCCCTCTAGCGGAGGCTCCTACAATGAGCAGTTCTTC. Translation: CASSEPSSGGSYNEQFF.